The 18 T cell receptor beta chains given below trace back to one sample, sequenced in a study of blood T cell repertoires in COVID-19. Here immunoSEQ multiplex PCR was the method, and the copy in TCRdb shows in-frame clones only, minus some. The data contain approximately 340,000 clones, roughly 90% of them singletons. The sample comprised peripheral blood. These TCRs come from a man aged 25-40 years with COVID-19, enrolled during active disease.

The chain is built from TRBV10-3 and TRBJ2-7; 13 nucleotides agree with TRBD2. CDR1 and CDR2 from the germline V gene are ENHRY and SYGVKD. The junction had 1 base not matched to a gene; V was cut back by 6 bases and J by 2 bases. CDR3 length: 14 residues. The CDR3 loop reads CAISGTSGTYEQYF. For the CDR3, the DNA is TGTGCCATCAGCGGGACTAGCGGGACCTACGAGCAGTACTTC.

The CDR3 nucleotides read TGTGCCAGTAAGCATCCGGGAGGCACTGAAGCTTTCTTT. This codes for CASKHPGGTEAFF. The chain employs TRBV19 and TRBJ1-1, with unresolved D. CDR1 is LNHDA, CDR2 SQIVND, per germline (reference sequence). V dropped 7 bases and J dropped 4 bases, with 13 bases sitting between them. CDR3 length: 13 amino acids.

The V and J genes are TRBV5-1 and TRBJ1-5; the D gene is possibly TRBD1 (5 bases). Trimming took off 4 bases at V and 5 bases at J, with 10 bases between the two ends. Germline V gene data show CDR1 as SGHRS and CDR2 as YFSETQ. The CDR3 sequence is 13 residues long. The CDR3 is CASSQGRDQPQHF. The CDR3, as DNA: TGCGCCAGCAGCCAGGGCAGGGATCAGCCCCAGCATTTT.

V usage is TRBV19 and J usage is TRBJ2-1, with D unclear. Trimming removed 0 bases at V and 0 bases at J, with 9 bases between. The germline V gene encodes CDR1 LNHDA and CDR2 SQIVND (reference sequence). This CDR3 comprises 16 residues. The CDR3, as DNA: TGTGCCAGTAGTATAGATGGAGAGCCCTCCTACAATGAGCAGTTCTTC. It codes for CASSIDGEPSYNEQFF. Together with reference TRBV19 and TRBJ2-1, the CDR3 gives the full variable domain: DGGITQSPKYLFRKEGQNVTLSCEQNLNHDAMYWYRQDPGQGLRLIYYSQIVNDFQKGDIAEGYSVSREKKESFPLTVTSAQKNPTAFYLCASSIDGEPSYNEQFFGPGTRLTVL.

The chain couples TRBV30 to TRBJ1-1; the match to TRBD1 covers 9 bases. The CDR3 has 14 amino acids. V lost 6 bases and J lost 6; bases outside the gene matches: 11. Germline CDR1 is GTSNPN and CDR2 is SVGIG (reference sequence). This chain's CDR3 is CACPLSGQGAEAFF. The CDR3, as DNA: TGTGCCTGCCCCCTCTCGGGACAGGGCGCTGAAGCTTTCTTT. Filled out from reference TRBV30 and TRBJ1-1, the complete variable domain reads SQTIHQWPATLVQPVGSPLSLECTVEGTSNPNLYWYRQAAGRGLQLLFYSVGIGQISSEVPQNLSASRPQDRQFILSSKKLLLSDSGFYLCACPLSGQGAEAFFGQGTRLTVV.

The rearrangement links TRBV18 to TRBJ2-3, with 10 bases aligning to TRBD1. Germline loops: CDR1 KGHSH, CDR2 LQKENI. V was pared by 6 bases and J by 4 bases, with 7 bases of the junction left unmatched. The CDR3 has 15 amino acids. CDR3: CASSPDRGRSDTQYF. CDR3 sequence (DNA): TGTGCCAGCTCCCCCGACAGGGGGCGGTCAGATACGCAGTATTTT.

This sequence joins TRBV7-9 and TRBJ2-7, with a possible D match to TRBD1 (6 bases). The CDR3 spans 14 residues. Per germline, CDR1 SEHNR and CDR2 FQNEAQ (reference sequence). Trimming pared 5 bases from V and 2 bases from J, leaving 13 bases between. DNA for the CDR3: TGTGCCAGCAGCCCCTTGGGGGCCGCCTACGAGCAGTACTTC. Translation: CASSPLGAAYEQYF.

This chain links TRBV12-5 with TRBJ2-5, with 12 bases lining up with TRBD1. CDR1 is LGHNT, CDR2 FRNRAP, per germline. This CDR3 has 15 residues. V lost 8 bases to trimming and J lost 5 bases; unmatched junction nucleotides: 9. This CDR3 reads CASKLPGQGAETQYF. DNA for the CDR3: TGTGCTAGTAAGTTACCGGGACAGGGGGCCGAGACCCAGTACTTC.

This clone came up a few times. This chain links TRBV3-1 (or the pseudogene TRBV3-2) with TRBJ2-2, with 8 bases identical to TRBD1. From germline, CDR1 is LGHDT and CDR2 YNNKEL (reference sequence). The CDR3 length is 16 residues. V trimming: 3 bases; J trimming: 4 bases; junction bases outside the gene matches: 7. CDR3 in DNA: TGTGCCAGCAGCCATCGCCAGGGGGCGGGCACCGGGGAGCTGTTTTTT. It yields the protein CASSHRQGAGTGELFF.

This clone came up a few times. Different DNA sequences within this sample yield the same CDR3. The V gene is TRBV6-1, the J gene TRBJ1-2; D gene uncertain. The germline V gene has CDR1 MNHNS and CDR2 SASEGT. The V end lost 2 bases, the J end lost 2 bases, and 6 bases lay between the germline ends. This CDR3 is built from 13 residues. The CDR3 loop reads CASSEPENYGYTF. In DNA, the CDR3 is TGTGCCAGCAGTGAACCCGAGAACTATGGCTACACCTTC.

This clone was seen just once. V usage is TRBV18 and J usage is TRBJ1-6, with 9 bases aligning to TRBD1. The CDR3 runs to 16 residues. Germline loops: CDR1 KGHSH, CDR2 LQKENI. J lost 8 bases, V lost 5 bases, and 10 bases had no gene match. CDR3 nucleotides: TGTGCCAGCTCAGGGGCGCACAGGGGGCTACATTCACCCCTCCACTTT. Its translation is CASSGAHRGLHSPLHF.

The CDR3 DNA sequence: TGTGCCAGTAGTATAGGGACATCAAGCAATCAGCCCCAGCATTTT. It specifies CASSIGTSSNQPQHF. The J gene is TRBJ1-5, the V gene TRBV19, with D perhaps TRBD1 (5 bases). The CDR3 runs to 15 residues. Trimming took 1 base from V and 1 from J, leaving 8 bases between them. Germline V gene data show CDR1 as LNHDA and CDR2 as SQIVND (reference sequence).

The chain recombines TRBV18 with TRBJ1-1, with 12 bases that match TRBD1. The germline V gene has CDR1 KGHSH and CDR2 LQKENI. The CDR3 contains 17 residues. V lost 3 bases, J lost 7 bases, and 12 bases stayed unmatched. The CDR3 DNA sequence: TGTGCCAGCTCACCCTGGGGACAGGGGGCTTTTCGCGGTGAAGCTTTCTTT. The encoded protein is CASSPWGQGAFRGEAFF.

This clone has just a few counts. The chain recombines TRBV2 with TRBJ2-7; possibly TRBD1 for D (5 bases). Deletions cut 7 bases from V and 4 bases from J, with 14 bases between. Germline CDR1 SNHLY, CDR2 FYNNEI. The CDR3 has 13 residues. Here the CDR3 DNA reads TGTGCCAGCACCACAGGCTCAGGTTACGAGCAGTACTTC. It codes for CASTTGSGYEQYF.

The gene calls are TRBV19 and TRBJ1-5, with TRBD1 identical over 9 bases. V shed 9 bases, J shed 6 bases, and the junction held 6 bases outside the gene matches. This CDR3 region has 13 residues. Per the germline V gene, CDR1 is LNHDA and CDR2 is SQIVND (reference sequence). The CDR3 sequence is CASAGTGIQPQHF. The CDR3 nucleotides read TGTGCCAGCGCCGGGACAGGGATTCAGCCCCAGCATTTT.

The chain recombines TRBV27 with TRBJ2-3, with 7 bases fitting TRBD2. CDR1 and CDR2 from the germline V gene are MNHEY and SMNVEV (reference sequence). The CDR3 runs 14 residues. With V trimmed by 6 bases and J by 3 bases, 6 bases remained unmatched. CDR3 sequence reads: CASRSWGGTDTQYF. The CDR3 DNA is TGTGCCAGCAGGTCATGGGGGGGAACAGATACGCAGTATTTT.

A note on this clone: The junction and the germline gene differ at one end; a read error may be behind it. CDR3 amino acids: CASSLWVQQGTIF. The CDR3 DNA reads as TGTGCCAGCAGCTTATGGGTCCAACAGGGAACTATCTTC. The chain is built from TRBV11-1 and TRBJ2-1, with a weak D call TRBD1 (6 bases). The CDR3 is made up of 13 amino acids. Per the germline V gene, CDR1 is SGHAT and CDR2 is FQDESV (reference sequence).

This chain uses TRBV6-2 or TRBV6-3 with TRBJ2-1, with 8 bases matching TRBD2. The CDR3 loop spans 14 amino acids. The V gene's germline CDR1 is MNHEY and CDR2 SVGEGT. V lost 5 bases to trimming and J lost 3 bases; unmatched junction nucleotides: 3. As DNA, the CDR3 is TGTGCCAGCAGTCGTAGCGGGGTCTACAATGAGCAGTTCTTC. Its translation: CASSRSGVYNEQFF.